This TCR beta chain was sequenced for a study of early T cells in non-severe SARS-CoV-2 infection. About the study: Chains from this unsorted whole-blood bulk RNA could not be paired.

TCRdb reprocessed the 5' RACE reads with MiXCR, giving one entry per CDR3 protein. The sample has roughly 86,000 distinct CDR3 sequences; roughly 14% are singletons. This clonotype was seen a handful of times. The clonotype comes from an adult who was a healthcare worker with PCR-confirmed SARS-CoV-2 infection or an uninfected control (not recorded which). Material: whole blood.

CDR3 loop: CASKTGANTEAFF. CDR3 DNA: TGTGCCAGCAAGACAGGGGCGAACACTGAAGCTTTCTTT. The rearrangement uses TRBV6-1 and TRBJ1-1; 8 bases are a match to TRBD1. J lost 1 base, V lost 7 bases, and 2 bases had no gene match. Germline V gene lookup returns CDR1 MNHNS and CDR2 SASEGT. The CDR3 extends over 13 amino acids.